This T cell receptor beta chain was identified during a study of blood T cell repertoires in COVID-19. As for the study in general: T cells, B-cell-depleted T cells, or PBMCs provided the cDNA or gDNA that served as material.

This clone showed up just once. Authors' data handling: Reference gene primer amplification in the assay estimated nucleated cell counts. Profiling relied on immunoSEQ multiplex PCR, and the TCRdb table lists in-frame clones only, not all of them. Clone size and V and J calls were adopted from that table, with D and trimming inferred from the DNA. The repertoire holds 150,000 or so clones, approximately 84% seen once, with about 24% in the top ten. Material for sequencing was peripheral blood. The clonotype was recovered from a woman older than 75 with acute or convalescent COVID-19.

The DNA of the CDR3 is TGCGCCAGCAGCCAAGATAAGAACACTGAAGCTTTCTTT. This sequence encodes CASSQDKNTEAFF. This chain links TRBV4-3 with TRBJ1-1; D gene uncertain. The V end lost 0 bases, the J end lost 1 base, and 3 bases lay between the germline ends. Per germline, CDR1 LGHNA and CDR2 YSLEER. This CDR3 is built from 13 residues.